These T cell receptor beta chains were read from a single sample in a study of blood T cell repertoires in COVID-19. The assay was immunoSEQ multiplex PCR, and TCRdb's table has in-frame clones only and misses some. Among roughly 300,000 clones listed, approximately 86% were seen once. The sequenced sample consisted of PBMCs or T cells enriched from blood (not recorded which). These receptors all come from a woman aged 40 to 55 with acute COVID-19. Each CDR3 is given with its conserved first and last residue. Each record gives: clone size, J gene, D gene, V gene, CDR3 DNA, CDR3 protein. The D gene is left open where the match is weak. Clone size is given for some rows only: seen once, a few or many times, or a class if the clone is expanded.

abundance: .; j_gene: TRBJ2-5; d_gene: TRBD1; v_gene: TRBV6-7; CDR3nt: TGTGCCAGCAGTCCCGGGACAGGGAAAGAGACCCAGTACTTC; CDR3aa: CASSPGTGKETQYF
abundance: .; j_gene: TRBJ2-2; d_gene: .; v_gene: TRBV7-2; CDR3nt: TGTGCCAGCAGCTCCCAGGGCGGGGAGCTGTTTTTT; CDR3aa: CASSSQGGELFF
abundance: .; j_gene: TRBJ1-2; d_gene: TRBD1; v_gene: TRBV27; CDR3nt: TGTGCCAGCAGGGGGGCGTCGGGACAGGGAACATTC; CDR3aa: CASRGASGQGTF
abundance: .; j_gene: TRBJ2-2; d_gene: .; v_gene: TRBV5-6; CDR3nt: TGTGCCAGCAGCTTGGGGTCAGGGTACACCGGGGAGCTGTTTTTT; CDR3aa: CASSLGSGYTGELFF
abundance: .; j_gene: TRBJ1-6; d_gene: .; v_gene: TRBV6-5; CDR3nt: TGTGCCAGCAGTTACTCGATAAGCGACCTGAATTCACCCCTCCACTTT; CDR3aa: CASSYSISDLNSPLHF
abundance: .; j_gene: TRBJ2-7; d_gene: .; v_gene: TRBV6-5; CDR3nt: TGTGCCACCCGGACAGTCAGCTCCTACGAGCAGTACTTC; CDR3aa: CATRTVSSYEQYF
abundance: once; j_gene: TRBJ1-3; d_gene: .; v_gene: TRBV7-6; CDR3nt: TGTGCCAGCAGCCAACAAAGGGGGTTAGGAAACACCATATATTTT; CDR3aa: CASSQQRGLGNTIYF
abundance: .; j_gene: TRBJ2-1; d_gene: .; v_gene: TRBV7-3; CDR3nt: TGTGCCAGCAGCTTAAGACCGGGACTCTTCACTTACAATGAGCAGTTCTTC; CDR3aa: CASSLRPGLFTYNEQFF
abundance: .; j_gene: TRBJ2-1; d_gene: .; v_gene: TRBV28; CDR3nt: TGTGCCAGCAGTTTATGGGTGGCGAAGAAGGACAGCGATTCCCCCTACGGTGAGCAGTTCTTC; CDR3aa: CASSLWVAKKDSDSPYGEQFF
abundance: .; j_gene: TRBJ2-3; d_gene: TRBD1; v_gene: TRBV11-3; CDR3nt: TGTGCCAGCAGCTTAGATGGGACAGGCACGAGAGATACGCAGTATTTT; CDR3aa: CASSLDGTGTRDTQYF
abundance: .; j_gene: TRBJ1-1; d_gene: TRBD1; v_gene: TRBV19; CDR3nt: TGTGCCAGTAGTAGAGGACAGGGCTGGGCCACTGAAGCTTTCTTT; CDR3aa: CASSRGQGWATEAFF
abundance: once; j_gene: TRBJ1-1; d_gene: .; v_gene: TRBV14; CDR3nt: TGTGCCAGCAGCCAAATCAGGAACACTGAAGCTTTCTTT; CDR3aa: CASSQIRNTEAFF
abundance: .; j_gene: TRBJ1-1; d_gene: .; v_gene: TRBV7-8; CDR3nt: TGTGCCAGCAGCGGACAGACAGGGAACACTGAAGCTTTCTTT; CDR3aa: CASSGQTGNTEAFF
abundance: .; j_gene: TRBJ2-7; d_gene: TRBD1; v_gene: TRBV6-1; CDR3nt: TGTGCCAGCAGTGAATTGGGGACAGGGTATTACGAGCAGTACTTC; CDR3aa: CASSELGTGYYEQYF
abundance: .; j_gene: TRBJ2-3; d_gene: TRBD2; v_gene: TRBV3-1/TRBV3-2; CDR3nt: TGTGCCAGCAGCCAAGGTAGCGGGGGGCGGGAAGATACGCAGTATTTT; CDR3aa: CASSQGSGGREDTQYF
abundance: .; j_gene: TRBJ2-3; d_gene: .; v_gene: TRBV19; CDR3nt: TGTGCGAGTAGCAAACAGGGAAGTGTTACGCAGTATTTT; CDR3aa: CASSKQGSVTQYF
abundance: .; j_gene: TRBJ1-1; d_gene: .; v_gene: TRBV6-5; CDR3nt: TGTGCCAGCAGGTCAGACGGGGGGAACACTGAAGCTTTCTTT; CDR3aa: CASRSDGGNTEAFF
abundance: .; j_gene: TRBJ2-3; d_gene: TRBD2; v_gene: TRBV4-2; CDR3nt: TGTGCCAGCAGCCAAGGCAGTAGCGGGAGTCCCACAGATACGCAGTATTTT; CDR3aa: CASSQGSSGSPTDTQYF
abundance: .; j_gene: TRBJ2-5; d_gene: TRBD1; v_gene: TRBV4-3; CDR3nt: TGCGCCAGCAGCCAAGACGTAACAGGGGTCCAAGAGACCCAGTACTTC; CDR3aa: CASSQDVTGVQETQYF
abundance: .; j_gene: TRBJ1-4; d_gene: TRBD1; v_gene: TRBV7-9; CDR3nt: TGTGCCAGCAGCTTAGGGACAGGGGGCTCTCTCGGAGCTGAAAAACTGTTTTTT; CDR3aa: CASSLGTGGSLGAEKLFF
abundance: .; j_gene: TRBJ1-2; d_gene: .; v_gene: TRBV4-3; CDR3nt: TGCGCCAGCAGCCAAGATGGAGGGGTGCCGAGCGGCTACACCTTC; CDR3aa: CASSQDGGVPSGYTF
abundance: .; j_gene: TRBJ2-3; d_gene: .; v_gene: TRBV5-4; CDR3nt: TGTGCCAGCAGCTTGGCTAGTAGCACAGATACGCAGTATTTT; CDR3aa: CASSLASSTDTQYF
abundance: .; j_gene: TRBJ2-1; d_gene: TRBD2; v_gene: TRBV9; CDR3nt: TGTGCCAGCAGCGGGAGCGGGGGGATTTACAATGAGCAGTTCTTC; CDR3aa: CASSGSGGIYNEQFF
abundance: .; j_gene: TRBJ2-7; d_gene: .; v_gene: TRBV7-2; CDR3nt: TGTGCCAGCAGCTTACATTTTGGGGCAGGGGGGACCGAGCAGTACTTC; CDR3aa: CASSLHFGAGGTEQYF
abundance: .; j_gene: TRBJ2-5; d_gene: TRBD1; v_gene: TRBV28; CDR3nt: TGTGCCAGCAGTTTTTCCGGGACAGGGCGAACCCAAGAGACCCAGTACTTC; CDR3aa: CASSFSGTGRTQETQYF
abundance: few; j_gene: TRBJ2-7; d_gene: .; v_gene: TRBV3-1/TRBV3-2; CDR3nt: TGTGCCAGCAGCCAAACTAGGAACGAGCAGTACTTC; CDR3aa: CASSQTRNEQYF
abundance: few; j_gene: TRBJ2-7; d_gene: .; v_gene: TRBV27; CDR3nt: TGTGCCAGCAGTTTTATTGCCCTAGCTTCAAGGGAGCAGTACTTC; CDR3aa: CASSFIALASREQYF
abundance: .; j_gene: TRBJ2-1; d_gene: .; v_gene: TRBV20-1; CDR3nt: TGCAGTGCTAGCCGCGGGGTCGAGAAGTTCTTC; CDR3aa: CSASRGVEKFF
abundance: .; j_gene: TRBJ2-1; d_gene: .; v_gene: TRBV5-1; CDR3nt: TGCGCCAGCACGGTCGCGGGAAGCTCCTACAATGAGCAGTTCTTC; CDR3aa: CASTVAGSSYNEQFF
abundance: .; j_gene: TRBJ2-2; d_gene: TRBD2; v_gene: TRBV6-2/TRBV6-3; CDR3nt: TGTGCCAGCAGCACCACTGCGGGACTAGCGTCCGGGGAGCTGTTTTTT; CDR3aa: CASSTTAGLASGELFF
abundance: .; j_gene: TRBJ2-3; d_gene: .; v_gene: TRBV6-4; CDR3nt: TGTGCCAGCAGTCAAAGCGGGAGCACAGATACGCAGTATTTT; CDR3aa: CASSQSGSTDTQYF
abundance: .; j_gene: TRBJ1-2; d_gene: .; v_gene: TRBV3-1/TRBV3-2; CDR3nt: TGTGCCAGCAGCCAAGATCCCGGGTATGGCTACACCTTC; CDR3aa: CASSQDPGYGYTF
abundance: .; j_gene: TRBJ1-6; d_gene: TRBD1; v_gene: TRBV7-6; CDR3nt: TGTGCCAGCAGCTTGCACCCAGCCCCGGACAGGGTTAATTCACCCCTCCACTTT; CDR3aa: CASSLHPAPDRVNSPLHF
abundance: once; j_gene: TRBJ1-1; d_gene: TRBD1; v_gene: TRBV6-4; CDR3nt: TGTGCCAGCAGTGACTCGGGACAGGGACGTAAAGCTTTCTTT; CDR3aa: CASSDSGQGRKAFF
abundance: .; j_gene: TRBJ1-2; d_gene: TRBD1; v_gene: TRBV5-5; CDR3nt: TGTGCCAGCAGCTTGGACTTCGGAACAGGGGTATTTGTCGATGGCTACACCTTC; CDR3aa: CASSLDFGTGVFVDGYTF
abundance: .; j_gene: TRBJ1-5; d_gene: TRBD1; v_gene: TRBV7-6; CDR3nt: TGTGCCAGCAGCTTAGTAGCTTTGGCAGGGGGAAGCGATCAGCCCCAGCATTTT; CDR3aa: CASSLVALAGGSDQPQHF
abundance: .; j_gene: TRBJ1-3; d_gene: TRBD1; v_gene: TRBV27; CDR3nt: TGTGCCAGCAGTATAACAGGGGTCTTTGGAAACACCATATATTTT; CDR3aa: CASSITGVFGNTIYF
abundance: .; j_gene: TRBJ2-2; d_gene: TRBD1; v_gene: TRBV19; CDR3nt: TGTGCCAGTAGTCTCCGGGACAGAAACACCGGGGAGCTGTTTTTT; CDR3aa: CASSLRDRNTGELFF
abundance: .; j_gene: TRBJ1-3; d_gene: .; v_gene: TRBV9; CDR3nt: TGTGCCAGCAGCGTAGGGCGGTATGGAAACACCATATATTTT; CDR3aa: CASSVGRYGNTIYF
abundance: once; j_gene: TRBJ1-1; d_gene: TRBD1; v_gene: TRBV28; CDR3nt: TGTGCCAGCAGTACAGGGGGGCGGACTGAAGCTTTCTTT; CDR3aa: CASSTGGRTEAFF
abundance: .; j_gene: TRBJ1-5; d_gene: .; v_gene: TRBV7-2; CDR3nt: TGTGCCAGCAGCTTACGGGGAAGTGGTCAGCCCCAGCATTTT; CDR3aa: CASSLRGSGQPQHF
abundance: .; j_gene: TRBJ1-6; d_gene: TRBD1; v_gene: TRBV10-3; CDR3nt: TGTGCCATCAGAAATACCGGGACAGACAATTCACCCCTCCACTTT; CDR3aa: CAIRNTGTDNSPLHF
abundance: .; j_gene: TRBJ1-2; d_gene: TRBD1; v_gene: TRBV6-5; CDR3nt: TGTGCCAGCACTCGTGACAGGGGCTATGGCTACACCTTC; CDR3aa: CASTRDRGYGYTF
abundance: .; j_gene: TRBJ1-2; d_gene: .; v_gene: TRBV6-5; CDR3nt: TGTGCCAGCAGTACCGCCCCAGGGGTGGGCTATGGCTACACCTTC; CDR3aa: CASSTAPGVGYGYTF
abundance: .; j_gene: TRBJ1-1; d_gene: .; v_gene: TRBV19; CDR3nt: TGTGCCAGCCGGGCGTCCTGGGGGACTAAGAACACTGAAGCTTTCTTT; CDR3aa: CASRASWGTKNTEAFF
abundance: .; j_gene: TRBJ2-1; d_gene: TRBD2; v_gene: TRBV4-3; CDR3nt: TGCGCCAGCAGCCAAGAACTCGGGGCTAGCGGGGGTTTTTCCTCCTACAATGAGCAGTTCTTC; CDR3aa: CASSQELGASGGFSSYNEQFF
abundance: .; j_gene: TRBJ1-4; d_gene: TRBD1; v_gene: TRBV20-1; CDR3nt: TGCAGTGCTAGTGGACAGGTGGAGGAAAAACTGTTTTTT; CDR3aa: CSASGQVEEKLFF